What follows is one T cell receptor beta chain and its context. The target antigen is unknown. This sample is part of a study of cytomegalovirus exposure and HLA in healthy donors. Germline trimming cut 1 base from V and 4 bases from J; bases unmatched to any gene: 3. Germline values: CDR1 MNHEY, CDR2 SMNVEV (reference sequence). The CDR3 covers 15 residues. Broader study findings: Per published accounts, TCR beta sequences correctly predicted the HLA-A and HLA-B alleles of most subjects. Overall, under 200 TCR beta chains were annotated as cytomegalovirus-associated.

Healthy people donating bone marrow made up the donors. A multiplex PCR was run with 60 Vbeta primers and 13 Jbeta primers. Assay used: immunoSEQ multiplex PCR; TCRdb lists only in-frame clones, some missing. The sample contains about 160,000 clones, roughly four fifths of which appear only once. The rearrangement joins TRBV27 to TRBJ2-2; TRBD2 matches 7 bases. The TCR was taken from a man in his 60s in good health and CMV-seronegative. The material sequenced was PBMCs. The CDR3 region has the DNA TGTGCCAGCAGTTTATACGGGAGGAGCACCGGGGAGCTGTTTTTT. Its protein product is CASSLYGRSTGELFF.